This section outlines one T cell receptor (beta chain) sequence together with its context. Its antigen is not identified. Sequencing used immunoSEQ multiplex PCR; TCRdb keeps in-frame clones, though not all of them. The data show 140,000 to 150,000 clones, with 92% seen just once and less than 3.5% held by the top ten. This entry is derived from a study of T cell responses to AZD1222 COVID-19 vaccine. Study results and limitations: No repertoire was sampled before or during the peak T cell response, only after it. Donors were largely white British and mainly female; clonal diversity was possibly underestimated. Spike-specific TCR breadth and depth went up after people got two AZD1222 doses.

The TCR originated in an adult who received the AZD1222 COVID-19 vaccine. The source material was peripheral blood, sampled 28 days after the second AZD1222 dose.

The CDR3 sequence: CASSSENTIYF. CDR3 sequence (DNA): TGTGCCAGCAGTTCCGAAAACACCATATATTTT. The chain carries TRBV28 and TRBJ1-3; unclear D gene. The germline V gene has CDR1 MDHEN and CDR2 SYDVKM. This CDR3 contains 11 residues. The ends were cut back, 4 bases at V and 6 bases at J, with 4 bases in the middle.